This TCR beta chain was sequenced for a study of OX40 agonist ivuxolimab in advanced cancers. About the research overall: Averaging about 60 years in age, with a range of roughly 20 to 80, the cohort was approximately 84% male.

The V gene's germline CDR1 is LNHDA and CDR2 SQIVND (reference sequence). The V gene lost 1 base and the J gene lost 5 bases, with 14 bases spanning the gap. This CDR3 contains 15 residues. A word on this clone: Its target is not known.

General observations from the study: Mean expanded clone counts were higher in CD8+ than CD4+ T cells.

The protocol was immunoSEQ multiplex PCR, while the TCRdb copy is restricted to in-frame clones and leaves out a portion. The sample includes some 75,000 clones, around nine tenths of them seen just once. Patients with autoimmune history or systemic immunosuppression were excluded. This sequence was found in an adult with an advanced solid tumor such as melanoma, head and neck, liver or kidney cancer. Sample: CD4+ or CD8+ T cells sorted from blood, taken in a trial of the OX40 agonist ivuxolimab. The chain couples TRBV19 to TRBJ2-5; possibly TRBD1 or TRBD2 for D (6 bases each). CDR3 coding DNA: TGTGCCAGTAGTATAGGGGGGGCAGTATGGGAGACCCAGTACTTC. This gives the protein CASSIGGAVWETQYF.